The 14 T cell receptor beta chains below were found in one sample sequenced in a study of CD8+ T cells in alopecia areata. Once RNA had been extracted, it was reverse transcribed into cDNA to act as the sequencing template. TCRdb's copy holds only in-frame clones and misses some; the assay was immunoSEQ multiplex PCR. The data contain 150,000 to 200,000 clones, around 63% of them singletons. The sequencing used CD4+ T cells sorted from blood, collected at week 0. The source of these receptors is a human donor with alopecia areata.

This clone was observed a handful of times. This chain uses TRBV4-3 with TRBJ1-2, with a weak D call TRBD1 (5 bases). Germline lookup yields CDR1 LGHNA and CDR2 YSLEER. The length of the CDR3 is 15 residues. The germline V and J ends were trimmed by 1 base and 3 bases, with 12 bases remaining between them. In DNA, the CDR3 is TGCGCCAGCAGCCAAGGGCCGACAGTCGACTATGGCTACACCTTC. Translating gives CASSQGPTVDYGYTF.

About this clone: The same CDR3 also results from other DNA sequences found in this sample. The rearrangement uses TRBV2 and TRBJ1-5; 9 bases agree with TRBD1. Trimming removed 3 bases from V and 6 bases from J; junction bases left unmatched: 3. Germline assignment: CDR1 SNHLY and CDR2 FYNNEI. The CDR3 covers 14 residues. CDR3 DNA: TGTGCCAGCAGTGAGGGACAGGGAGGTCAGCCCCAGCATTTT. Translating it yields CASSEGQGGQPQHF.

This clone was counted once. The V gene is TRBV5-1, the J gene TRBJ1-1; possible D gene TRBD1, 6 bases. V was pared by 3 bases and J by 5 bases, with 14 bases between. The CDR3 has 14 residues. From germline, CDR1 is SGHRS and CDR2 YFSETQ. The CDR3 here is CASSSQGRGTEAFF. The CDR3 nucleotides are TGCGCCAGCAGCTCGCAGGGAAGGGGGACTGAAGCTTTCTTT. Complete variable domain (other parts from reference TRBV5-1 and TRBJ1-1): KAGVTQTPRYLIKTRGQQVTLSCSPISGHRSVSWYQQTPGQGLQFLFEYFSETQRNKGNFPGRFSGRQFSNSRSEMNVSTLELGDSALYLCASSSQGRGTEAFFGQGTRLTVV.

This chain connects TRBV5-6 to TRBJ2-7, with 7 bases matching TRBD1. Looked up from germline, CDR1 is SGHDT and CDR2 is YYEEEE. The CDR3 extends over 16 amino acids. The V segment lost 3 bases and the J segment 4 bases; nucleotides outside the gene matches: 13. As DNA, the CDR3 is TGTGCCAGCAGCTATGGACAGGCCCGAGCTCTATACGAGCAGTACTTC. Residues: CASSYGQARALYEQYF. The whole variable domain, remainder taken from reference TRBV5-6 and TRBJ2-7, is DAGVTQSPTHLIKTRGQQVTLRCSPKSGHDTVSWYQQALGQGPQFIFQYYEEEERQRGNFPDRFSGHQFPNYSSELNVNALLLGDSALYLCASSYGQARALYEQYFGPGTRLTVT.

The chain recombines TRBV19 with TRBJ2-7, with TRBD1 matching over 9 bases. With V trimmed by 7 bases and J by 5 bases, 9 bases remained unmatched. The germline gives CDR1 LNHDA, CDR2 SQIVND (reference sequence). CDR3 length: 14 residues. Here the CDR3 reads CASNQPGQGNEQYF. The CDR3 bases are TGTGCCAGTAATCAACCGGGACAGGGAAACGAGCAGTACTTC.

The sample holds many counts of this clone. The V call is TRBV7-9, the J call TRBJ2-5, with 7 positions matching TRBD1. Germline CDR1 SEHNR, CDR2 FQNEAQ (reference sequence). The CDR3 runs to 13 residues. V shed 1 base, J shed 6 bases, and the junction held 2 bases outside the gene matches. The CDR3 region is CASSLEGAQTQYF. Here the CDR3 DNA reads TGTGCCAGCAGCTTAGAGGGGGCACAGACCCAGTACTTC. Looking up the rest from reference TRBV7-9 and TRBJ2-5 gives the full variable domain: DTGVSQNPRHKITKRGQNVTFRCDPISEHNRLYWYRQTLGQGPEFLTYFQNEAQLEKSRLLSDRFSAERPKGSFSTLEIQRTEQGDSAMYLCASSLEGAQTQYFGPGTRLLVL.

V usage is TRBV30 and J usage is TRBJ1-3; D remains ambiguous. The CDR3 runs to 13 residues. Germline V lookup: CDR1 GTSNPN, CDR2 SVGIG (reference sequence). Trimming took 0 bases from V and 7 from J, leaving 10 bases between them. Here the CDR3 DNA reads TGTGCCTGGAGTGTATTGGTGGGGAACACCATATATTTT. Translated, it gives CAWSVLVGNTIYF.

This chain connects TRBV7-9 to TRBJ1-6; no clear D gene. Germline values: CDR1 SEHNR, CDR2 FQNEAQ (reference sequence). The ends were cut back, 7 bases at V and 10 bases at J, with 8 bases in the middle. The CDR3 totals 11 residues. This CDR3 is CASTGGSPLHF. In DNA form, the CDR3 reads TGTGCCAGCACCGGTGGATCACCCCTCCACTTT.

This clone was seen more than once but under ten times. The rearrangement joins TRBV29-1 to TRBJ2-2; D is unresolved. Trimming removed 1 base at V and 1 base at J, with 7 bases between. Germline V gene sequence: CDR1 SQVTM, CDR2 ANQGSEA. CDR3 length: 14 residues. In nucleotides, the CDR3 is TGCAGCGTTGAAGGGGTAATGAACACCGGGGAGCTGTTTTTT. The encoded protein is CSVEGVMNTGELFF.

The table lists this clone with many counts. V usage is TRBV7-2 and J usage is TRBJ1-3; D might be TRBD1 (5 bases). CDR1 SGHTA and CDR2 FQGNSA come from the germline V gene. The ends were cut back, 4 bases at V and 4 bases at J, with 8 bases in the middle. The CDR3 has 13 amino acids. The CDR3 DNA follows: TGTGCCAGCAGCTCTTCAGGGGGAAACACCATATATTTT. Encoded protein: CASSSSGGNTIYF.

This sequence joins TRBV19 and TRBJ2-6, with D maybe TRBD2 (6 bases). CDR1 and CDR2 (germline): LNHDA, SQIVND (reference sequence). The V end was cut by 3 bases, the J end by 2 bases, with 8 bases between. This CDR3 spans 15 amino acids. The CDR3 loop is CASSMGGPGANVLTF. CDR3 coding DNA: TGTGCCAGTAGTATGGGAGGACCTGGGGCCAACGTCCTGACTTTC.

Remarks on this clone: Other DNA sequences within the sample encode an identical CDR3. The chain employs TRBV29-1 and TRBJ1-1; perhaps TRBD1 as D (5 bases). This CDR3 spans 12 amino acids. Trimming left V 3 bases short and J 2 bases short, with 7 bases between. Germline V CDR1 and CDR2: SQVTM, ANQGSEA. The CDR3 loop reads CSVEGLNTEAFF. The CDR3, as DNA: TGCAGCGTTGAGGGACTTAACACTGAAGCTTTCTTT.

This chain joins TRBV10-3 and TRBJ1-2; 7 bases fit TRBD1. The CDR3 totals 13 residues. J gave up 14 bases and V 2 bases, and 11 bases lay outside the gene matches. Germline V gene data show CDR1 as ENHRY and CDR2 as SYGVKD. The CDR3 loop reads CAISERVEQGTTF. In DNA, the CDR3 is TGTGCCATCAGTGAGCGGGTCGAACAGGGGACAACCTTC.

V gene TRBV10-1 combines with J gene TRBJ2-2; D not resolved. Germline V CDR1 and CDR2: WNHNN, SYGVQD (reference sequence). Trimming removed 3 bases at V and 7 bases at J, with 9 bases between. This CDR3 spans 13 amino acids. The CDR3 protein is CASSDQQHGELFF. CDR3 coding DNA: TGCGCCAGCAGTGATCAACAGCACGGGGAGCTGTTTTTT.